A selection of T cell receptor beta chains follows, all from one sample in a study of blood T cell repertoires in COVID-19. Only in-frame clones appear in the TCRdb table, and some are missing; sequencing was by immunoSEQ multiplex PCR. In the table there are some 42,000 clones, around 85% of which are singletons. The specimen sequenced was peripheral blood. The receptors stem from a man aged 45 to 65 with active COVID-19. CDR3s include the opening cysteine and the closing phenylalanine or tryptophan. A D gene is named only where the DNA matches it firmly. A row's size may be missing; if present it is once, few, many or a size class.

TRBV11-3,NA,NA,TRBJ1-2,CASSLEGRGGNYGYTF,TGTGCCAGCAGCTTGGAAGGGAGGGGTGGGAATTATGGCTACACCTTC
TRBV7-9,TRBD2,NA,TRBJ2-3,CASSPGLAGGTDTQYF,TGTGCCAGCAGCCCTGGACTAGCGGGGGGTACAGATACGCAGTATTTT
TRBV27,TRBD2,NA,TRBJ2-1,CASSSIGLAGPYNEQFF,TGTGCCAGCAGTTCCATCGGACTAGCGGGCCCCTACAATGAGCAGTTCTTC
TRBV19,TRBD1,NA,TRBJ2-1,CASTWTGVGNEQFF,TGTGCCAGTACCTGGACAGGAGTAGGAAATGAGCAGTTCTTC
TRBV7-2,NA,NA,TRBJ1-1,CASSLKGQSTEAFF,TGTGCCAGCAGCTTAAAGGGGCAATCCACTGAAGCTTTCTTT
TRBV6-5,TRBD1,NA,TRBJ1-6,CASSSQGALISPLHF,TGTGCCAGCAGTTCGCAGGGGGCCTTAATTTCACCCCTCCACTTT
TRBV19,NA,NA,TRBJ2-2,CATNRDFSTGELFF,TGTGCCACTAACAGGGATTTTAGCACCGGGGAGCTGTTTTTT
TRBV11-3,TRBD1,NA,TRBJ2-7,CASSPGGQYSYEQYF,TGTGCCAGCAGCCCAGGGGGACAGTACTCCTACGAGCAGTACTTC
TRBV27,NA,NA,TRBJ1-5,CASSLGAYSNQPQHF,TGTGCCAGCAGTTTGGGGGCTTATAGCAATCAGCCCCAGCATTTT
TRBV11-1,TRBD2,NA,TRBJ2-5,CASSSLGLGEETQYF,TGTGCCAGCAGCAGCTTGGGACTAGGCGAAGAGACCCAGTACTTC
TRBV5-8,TRBD1,NA,TRBJ1-5,CASSRRGANSNQPQHF,TGTGCCAGCAGCCGCAGGGGGGCCAATAGCAATCAGCCCCAGCATTTT
TRBV10-1,TRBD2,NA,TRBJ2-7,CASSAGLAGKLRSYEQYF,TGCGCCAGCAGTGCGGGACTAGCGGGGAAACTCCGGTCCTACGAGCAGTACTTC
TRBV27,TRBD2,once,TRBJ2-5,CASQEAGGRGETQYF,TGTGCCAGCCAAGAAGCGGGGGGCAGGGGGGAGACCCAGTACTTC
TRBV3-1/TRBV3-2,NA,NA,TRBJ2-2,CASSQDRSRSAARELFF,TGTGCCAGCAGCCAAGATAGGTCAAGGTCGGCGGCCAGGGAGCTGTTTTTT
TRBV18,NA,NA,TRBJ2-5,CASSPPERKTQYF,TGTGCCAGCTCACCACCTGAGAGAAAGACCCAGTACTTC
TRBV18,NA,NA,TRBJ1-2,CASSRLPDSYTF,TGTGCCAGCTCGCGCCTCCCGGACAGCTACACCTTC
TRBV6-6,NA,NA,TRBJ1-1,CASSNRHYEAFF,TGTGCCAGCAGCAACAGGCACTATGAAGCTTTCTTT
TRBV18,NA,NA,TRBJ1-5,CASSPTGSINQPQHF,TGTGCCAGCTCACCAACAGGGTCGATCAATCAGCCCCAGCATTTT
TRBV18,NA,NA,TRBJ1-2,CASSPSAGERYGYTF,TGTGCCAGCTCACCATCGGCAGGGGAGAGGTATGGCTACACCTTC
TRBV7-3,TRBD2,few,TRBJ2-3,CASSRGGRGTDTQYF,TGTGCCAGCAGCAGGGGCGGGAGAGGTACAGATACGCAGTATTTT
TRBV7-6,NA,NA,TRBJ2-3,CASSFEGGGDTQYF,TGTGCCAGCAGCTTTGAGGGGGGGGGAGATACGCAGTATTTT
TRBV7-3,NA,NA,TRBJ2-1,CASSPAHSSYNEQFF,TGTGCCAGCAGCCCCGCCCATAGCTCCTACAATGAGCAGTTCTTC
TRBV6-2/TRBV6-3,TRBD1,NA,TRBJ2-7,CASSYDPTGYTYEQYF,TGTGCCAGCAGTTACGACCCGACAGGGTATACCTACGAGCAGTACTTC
TRBV28,NA,NA,TRBJ2-7,CASSAAVGEQYF,TGTGCCAGCAGTGCGGCCGTGGGCGAGCAGTACTTC
TRBV5-4,TRBD2,NA,TRBJ2-3,CASSFSGGASDTQYF,TGTGCCAGCAGCTTTAGCGGGGGGGCGTCAGATACGCAGTATTTT
TRBV3-1/TRBV3-2,TRBD1,NA,TRBJ1-1,CASSRGQGVAFF,TGTGCCAGCAGCCGGGGACAGGGGGTAGCTTTCTTT
TRBV6-2/TRBV6-3,NA,NA,TRBJ1-2,CASSRSLPIHGGGYTF,TGTGCCAGCAGCCGGAGCCTTCCTATACATGGAGGAGGCTACACCTTC
TRBV12-3/TRBV12-4,NA,NA,TRBJ2-3,CATSERRSDTQYF,TGTGCCACCTCGGAGCGGAGATCAGATACGCAGTATTTT
TRBV18,NA,few,TRBJ2-7,CASSPPQGEQYF,TGTGCCAGCTCACCCCCCCAGGGCGAGCAGTACTTC
TRBV5-1,NA,once,TRBJ2-7,CASSFKIESEQYF,TGCGCCAGCAGCTTCAAAATCGAGTCCGAGCAGTACTTC
TRBV6-5,TRBD1,NA,TRBJ1-3,CASSSQGGWRGNTIYF,TGTGCCAGCAGTTCCCAGGGGGGCTGGCGCGGAAACACCATATATTTT
TRBV3-1/TRBV3-2,TRBD2,NA,TRBJ2-2,CASSQDLSSGRYTGELFF,TGTGCCAGCAGCCAAGATCTGTCATCCGGGAGGTACACCGGGGAGCTGTTTTTT
TRBV10-3,NA,medium-sized,TRBJ1-5,CAISESTSGNQPQHF,TGTGCCATCAGTGAGTCAACATCGGGGAATCAGCCCCAGCATTTT
TRBV7-3,TRBD1,NA,TRBJ1-1,CASSSDRGTEAFF,TGTGCCAGCAGCTCGGACAGGGGTACTGAAGCTTTCTTT
TRBV6-2/TRBV6-3,NA,NA,TRBJ1-2,CASSFREGSPYGYTF,TGTGCCAGCAGTTTCCGGGAGGGCTCCCCTTATGGCTACACCTTC
TRBV2,TRBD1,NA,TRBJ2-2,CASTRDSLNTGELFF,TGTGCCAGCACACGGGACAGCCTGAACACCGGGGAGCTGTTTTTT
TRBV23-1,NA,once,TRBJ1-1,CASRGQSNTEAFF,TGCGCCAGCAGAGGACAGTCGAACACTGAAGCTTTCTTT
TRBV6-5,NA,NA,TRBJ1-1,CASSGRENEAFF,TGTGCCAGCAGCGGACGGGAGAACGAAGCTTTCTTT
TRBV7-2,TRBD2,NA,TRBJ2-7,CASSFRIAGGLREQYF,TGTGCCAGCAGCTTCAGAATAGCGGGGGGCTTGCGCGAGCAGTACTTC
TRBV9,NA,NA,TRBJ2-1,CASSVGGGNEQFF,TGTGCCAGCAGCGTAGGTGGCGGTAATGAGCAGTTCTTC
TRBV4-3,TRBD2,NA,TRBJ2-4,CASSQGTSGRAEDIQYF,TGCGCCAGCAGCCAAGGGACTAGCGGGAGGGCGGAGGACATTCAGTACTTC
TRBV10-3,TRBD1,NA,TRBJ2-7,CAISASWTGDYEQYF,TGTGCCATCAGTGCTTCTTGGACAGGAGACTACGAGCAGTACTTC
TRBV5-1,NA,NA,TRBJ1-2,CASSLSRQFNGYTF,TGCGCCAGCAGCTTGTCCCGACAGTTTAATGGCTACACCTTC
TRBV19,TRBD1,once,TRBJ2-5,CASSTYGQGLLGETQYF,TGTGCCAGTAGTACGTATGGACAGGGTCTCTTAGGGGAGACCCAGTACTTC
TRBV9,NA,once,TRBJ2-4,CASSVAGQGTKNIQYF,TGTGCCAGCAGCGTAGCTGGGCAGGGGACCAAAAACATTCAGTACTTC
TRBV20-1,NA,NA,TRBJ2-5,CSPKRGETQYF,TGCAGTCCAAAGCGAGGGGAGACCCAGTACTTC
TRBV5-1,NA,NA,TRBJ1-3,CASSFGPVASGNTIYF,TGCGCCAGCAGCTTTGGCCCGGTAGCATCTGGAAACACCATATATTTT
TRBV19,TRBD1,NA,TRBJ2-7,CASSQGVTYEQYF,TGTGCCAGTAGCCAGGGGGTTACCTACGAGCAGTACTTC
TRBV4-1,TRBD2,few,TRBJ2-1,CASSFVGLAPNEQFF,TGCGCCAGCAGCTTCGTTGGACTAGCGCCAAATGAGCAGTTCTTC
TRBV5-1,NA,NA,TRBJ1-5,CASSPGQDSNQPQHF,TGCGCCAGCTCGCCAGGGCAGGATAGCAATCAGCCCCAGCATTTT
TRBV9,NA,NA,TRBJ2-2,CASSVDQQHTGELFF,TGTGCCAGCAGCGTAGATCAACAACACACCGGGGAGCTGTTTTTT
TRBV5-6,NA,NA,TRBJ2-5,CASSSARGGETQYF,TGTGCCAGCAGCTCAGCGCGGGGAGGAGAGACCCAGTACTTC
TRBV5-1,NA,NA,TRBJ2-1,CASSLGGGVAYNEQFF,TGCGCCAGCAGCTTGGGTGGCGGGGTGGCCTACAATGAGCAGTTCTTC
TRBV20-1,NA,NA,TRBJ1-1,CSARAPRGAFF,TGCAGTGCTAGAGCGCCAAGGGGAGCTTTCTTT
TRBV11-3,NA,few,TRBJ2-2,CASSSPSTQTNTGELFF,TGTGCCAGCAGCTCCCCCTCGACGCAGACAAACACCGGGGAGCTGTTTTTT
TRBV4-3,NA,NA,TRBJ1-4,CASSQDRTDEKLFF,TGCGCCAGCAGCCAAGATCGGACAGACGAAAAACTGTTTTTT
TRBV7-9,TRBD2,NA,TRBJ2-7,CASGEGTYEQYF,TGTGCCAGCGGGGAGGGGACCTACGAGCAGTACTTC
TRBV6-5,TRBD1,once,TRBJ1-2,CASRSGQPHGYTF,TGTGCCAGTCGATCGGGACAGCCCCATGGCTACACCTTC
TRBV11-2,TRBD1,NA,TRBJ2-7,CASSSPRGTGPYEQYF,TGTGCCAGCAGCTCCCCTCGGGGGACAGGGCCCTACGAGCAGTACTTC